This section outlines one TCR beta chain sequence together with its context. Its antigen is still unknown. Per-base qualities were not stored, and no clone one base away is much larger. The data were obtained in a study of blood T cell repertoires in COVID-19 (dated by TCRdb to between 2020 and 2021). The study in broad terms: Samples covering the acute and convalescent phases of COVID-19 were provided by collaborators in the United States, Italy and Spain. The material from the prospective study consisted of cDNA or gDNA derived from T cells, B-cell-depleted T cells, or PBMCs. The sample metadata nearly always contained a de-identified subject ID, COVID-19 status, age in years and sex. Where HLA class I and class II types were available, the types were taken from metadata supplied by the sample provider, not from assay-based typing. The repertoires were made available in a free public database intended to serve as a resource for research on the immune response to SARS-CoV-2. The samples were drawn from two sources: the first 160 participants of the ongoing ImmuneRACE study, and some 1,300 subjects contributed by 6 global collaborators. Subjects who had been exposed to COVID-19, were actively infected with it, or had recovered from it provided the deeply sampled blood TCRbeta repertoires that made up the dataset.

The V end gives up 5 bases and the J end 2 bases, leaving 14 bases in the junction not matched to a gene. Measured from the cysteine to the phenylalanine, the CDR3 is 17 residues long. Only CDR3 DNA is held: 51 bases, read in frame from base 1. As encoded in the germline V gene, CDR1 is MNHEY while CDR2 is SVGEGT. Broader findings and caveats from the paper: Clinical and demographic metadata were provided uncurated, with the amount varying by source and participant.

Participants in the prospective study were aged about 18 to 90 years, lived in some 24 United States geographic areas, and enrolled through a virtual design. In the prospective study, participants were assigned to cohorts based on the clinical history participants reported in a screening survey and a study questionnaire. In the prospective study, whole blood, serum and a nasopharyngeal or oropharyngeal swab were collected from each participant by mobile phlebotomists. Participants in the prospective study had the option to provide additional blood draws and questionnaires over a roughly two-month period. Before DNA extraction, prospective study blood samples were shipped either frozen or at room temperature. TCRbeta CDR3 regions were amplified from genomic DNA using the immunoSEQ Assay, a bias-controlled multiplex PCR. The paper's processing steps were these. The number of nucleated cells in each sample was estimated by amplification of reference gene primers within the assay. To quantify the absolute abundance of each unique TCRbeta CDR3 rearrangement, sequence reads were collapsed and filtered. For each sample, productive Simpson clonality was calculated as the square root of Simpson's diversity index across productive rearrangements. As stored in TCRdb, this immuneACCESS dataset retains in-frame rearrangements with V and J assigned. A fraction of the clones does not appear; measured against another copy, unresolved V genes explain less than half of the discrepancy, and the remainder lacks a known reason. V, J and clone size reflect that table, while D and trimming were determined from the DNA. The sample profile shows 220,000 or so clones; about 91% of them were found once. The top ten clones comprise about 15% of the sample.

This receptor was taken from a woman aged 45-65 years with acute COVID-19. The sequencing input was PBMCs or T cells enriched from blood (not recorded which). Recombination connected TRBV6-2 or TRBV6-3 to TRBJ2-5; a stretch of 7 junction bases matches TRBD2. For the CDR3, the sequence is CASSRGLLAGQQETQYF. DNA sequence: TGTGCCAGCAGTCGCGGCCTTTTAGCGGGCCAGCAAGAGACCCAGTACTTC.